The sequence of this T cell receptor (beta chain) was determined in a study of identical twins' blood T cells. Original analysis: Each library had about 2 to 4 million CDR3 reads and about 85,000 to nearly 500,000 clonotypes. TCRdb ran MiXCR on the 5' RACE reads and lists one entry per CDR3 protein. TCRdb, not the authors, supplied the V and J calls. The sample yields 350,000 to 450,000 distinct CDR3 sequences, 25% to 35% seen once. The CDR3 is 12 amino acids. V was cut by 2 bases and J by 3 bases, with 5 bases left in between. CDR1 ENHRY and CDR2 SYGVKD come from the germline V gene. This clonotype originated in a woman aged 18 to 49 in good health. The specimen was PBMCs. V and J are TRBV10-3 and TRBJ2-7; D unresolved. The CDR3 reads CAISETSYEQYF. In DNA form, the CDR3 reads TGTGCCATCAGTGAGACAAGCTACGAGCAGTACTTC.